This entry describes one T cell receptor (beta chain). This clone's antigen is unknown. Base qualities were left out, and no much larger clone turns up one base away. Cut back by 0 bases and 5 bases, the V and J ends lie 13 bases apart. The CDR3 runs 15 amino acids, cysteine and phenylalanine included. Only the CDR3 part of the read is kept: 45 bases, read in frame from the first base. CDR1 and CDR2 (SGHNT, YYREEE) derive from the germline V gene (reference sequence). The sequencer listed for this sample is Illumina HiSeq 1500. TCRdb ran its own pipeline on the public reads, namely fastp trimming at Q25 and MiXCR clone calling, and kept in-frame beta chains. Rows with a matching CDR3 protein are joined into one entry that keeps the most common DNA and genes. This sample holds about 55,000 distinct CDR3 sequences; around a fifth were observed only once. The ten largest clones take up around 64% of the sample.

The record originates from a study of T cell repertoires in cytomegalovirus infection (dated by TCRdb to about 2019). Describing the broader study: Peptide stimulations targeted recently identified HLA-C-restricted CMV epitopes, whose presentation resists viral immunomodulation, together with well-studied HLA-B-restricted epitopes. Donor HLA type was relevant to the analysis, because carriage of CMV infection together with the matching HLA type was indicated by public TCR beta signatures. Overall results and qualifications from the work: In the ex vivo response, HLA-C-restricted CMV-specific TCR beta clonotypes were dominant, and in two of eight donors the single most frequent clonotype came from this HLA-C-restricted group. Cumulative frequency of public TCR beta family members discriminated carriers of CMV infection plus the relevant HLA type in this cohort and an independent approximately 340-donor cohort.

The sample's treatment or condition, from its label and the paper: in vitro stimulation with specific CMV peptide epitopes to enrich CMV-specific T cells. The TCR comes from a human donor in good health (CMV status not recorded). Some clones in this sample may be carry-over from other donors' samples. This receptor chain uses TRBV5-4 and TRBJ2-3, with the D gene uncertain. This specimen consisted of CD8+ T cells from cultured PBMCs, obtained from culture after CMV antigen stimulation. The DNA reads as follows: TGTGCCAGCAGCTTGGCCACGAGGTCGGGAGATACGCAGTATTTT. Its protein is CASSLATRSGDTQYF.